This T cell receptor beta chain came from a study of T cell responses to AZD1222 COVID-19 vaccine. Germline CDR1 is MNHNY and CDR2 is SVGAGI (reference sequence). Trimming cost V 6 bases and J 4 bases, with 19 bases left between them. This CDR3 is 16 amino acids long. Clones were read by immunoSEQ multiplex PCR, and TCRdb kept only the in-frame ones, dropping some. Of roughly 130,000 clones detected, about 93% appear once; the ten largest clones hold 4%. This material consisted of peripheral blood, taken 28 days after the second AZD1222 dose. The receptor was derived from an adult who received the AZD1222 COVID-19 vaccine. This chain connects TRBV6-6 to TRBJ2-1; tentative D call: TRBD2 (6 bases). The CDR3: CASSPELGEAYNEQFF. The CDR3 DNA is TGTGCCAGCAGCCCTGAGTTGGGGGAGGCTTACAATGAGCAGTTCTTC.